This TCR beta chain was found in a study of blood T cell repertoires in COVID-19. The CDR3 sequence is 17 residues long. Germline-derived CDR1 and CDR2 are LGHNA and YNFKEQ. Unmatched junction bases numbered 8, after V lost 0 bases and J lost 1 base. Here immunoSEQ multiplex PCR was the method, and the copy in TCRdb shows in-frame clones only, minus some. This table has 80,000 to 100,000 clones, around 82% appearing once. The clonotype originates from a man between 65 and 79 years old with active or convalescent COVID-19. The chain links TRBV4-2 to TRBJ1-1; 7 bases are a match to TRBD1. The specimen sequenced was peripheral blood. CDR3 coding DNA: TGTGCCAGCAGCCAAGATAGGGGGCGCTGGGGGAACACTGAAGCTTTCTTT. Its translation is CASSQDRGRWGNTEAFF.